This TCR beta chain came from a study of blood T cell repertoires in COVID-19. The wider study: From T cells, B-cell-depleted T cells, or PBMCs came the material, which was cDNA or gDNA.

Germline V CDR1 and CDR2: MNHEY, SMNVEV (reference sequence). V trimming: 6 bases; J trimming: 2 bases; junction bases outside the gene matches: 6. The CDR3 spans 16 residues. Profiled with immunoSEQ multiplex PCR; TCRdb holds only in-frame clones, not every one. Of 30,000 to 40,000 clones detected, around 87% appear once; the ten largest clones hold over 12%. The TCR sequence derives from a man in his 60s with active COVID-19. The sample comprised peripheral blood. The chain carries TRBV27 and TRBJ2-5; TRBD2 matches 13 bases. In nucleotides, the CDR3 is TGTGCCAGCAGACCTTGGACTAGCGGGGGACAAGAGACCCAGTACTTC. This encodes CASRPWTSGGQETQYF.